This T cell receptor beta chain was profiled in a study of T cells in localized non-small cell lung cancer. Study-wide results and limits: Highest T cell clonality was seen in uninvolved adjacent lung, surpassing that measured in tumor. In adjacent lung appeared a median 57 of the top 100 tumor clones. Only one tumor region went through sequencing, so heterogeneity may still be there.

Looked up from germline, CDR1 is SGHRS and CDR2 is YFSETQ. The CDR3 sequence is 14 residues long. Trimming left V 5 bases short and J 2 bases short, with 13 bases between. TCRdb's copy holds only in-frame clones and misses some; the assay was immunoSEQ multiplex PCR. The sample lists tens of thousands of clones, over 80% seen once, with roughly 21% in the top ten. As regards this clone: The antigen remains unidentified.

The material sequenced was peripheral blood, taken before any cancer treatment. The receptor was isolated from a female donor older than 55 with stage II squamous cell lung carcinoma. This chain uses TRBV5-1 with TRBJ1-2; D might be TRBD1 (6 bases). The CDR3, as DNA: TGCGCCAGCAGTCCTGGGGGGCCCAACTATGGCTACACCTTC. Amino acid sequence: CASSPGGPNYGYTF.